This T cell receptor beta chain is drawn from a study of T-cell reconstitution after alpha-beta-depleted transplantation in children. Germline lookup yields CDR1 SQVTM and CDR2 ANQGSEA. V was pared by 6 bases and J by 6 bases, with 6 bases of the junction left unmatched. The CDR3 extends over 13 amino acids. TCRbeta library construction was performed incorporating unique molecular identifiers. TCRdb re-called the PCR reads through MiXCR, storing one row per CDR3 protein. The data show almost 400,000 distinct CDR3 sequences, just over 20% seen once. The origin of this receptor is a human donor who donated a stem cell graft to a child with acute myeloid leukemia. The source material was PBMCs from the stem cell graft donor, sampled from the stem cell graft. This chain joins TRBV29-1 and TRBJ1-5; the match to TRBD1 covers 9 bases. This chain's CDR3 is CSVLTGGGQPQHF. The CDR3 DNA sequence: TGCAGCGTGCTGACAGGGGGAGGTCAGCCCCAGCATTTT. Full variable domain (missing parts from reference TRBV29-1 and TRBJ1-5): SAVISQKPSRDICQRGTSLTIQCQVDSQVTMMFWYRQQPGQSLTLIATANQGSEATYESGFVIDKFPISRPNLTFSTLTVSNMSPEDSSIYLCSVLTGGGQPQHFGDGTRLSIL.